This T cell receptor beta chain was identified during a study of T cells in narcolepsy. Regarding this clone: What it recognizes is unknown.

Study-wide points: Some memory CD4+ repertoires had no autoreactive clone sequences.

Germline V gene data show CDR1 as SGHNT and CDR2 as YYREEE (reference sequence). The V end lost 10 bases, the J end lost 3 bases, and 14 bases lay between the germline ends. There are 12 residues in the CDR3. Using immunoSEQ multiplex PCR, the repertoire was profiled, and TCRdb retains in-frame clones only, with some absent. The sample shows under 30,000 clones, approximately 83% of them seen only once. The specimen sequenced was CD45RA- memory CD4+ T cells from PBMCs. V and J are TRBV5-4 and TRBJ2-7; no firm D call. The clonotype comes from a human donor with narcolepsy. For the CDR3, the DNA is TGTGCCGTCCCGCGTCGGGTCTACGAGCAGTACTTC. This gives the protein CAVPRRVYEQYF. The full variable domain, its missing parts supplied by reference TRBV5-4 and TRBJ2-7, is ETGVTQSPTHLIKTRGQQVTLRCSSQSGHNTVSWYQQALGQGPQFIFQYYREEENGRGNFPPRFSGLQFPNYSSELNVNALELDDSALYLCAVPRRVYEQYFGPGTRLTVT.